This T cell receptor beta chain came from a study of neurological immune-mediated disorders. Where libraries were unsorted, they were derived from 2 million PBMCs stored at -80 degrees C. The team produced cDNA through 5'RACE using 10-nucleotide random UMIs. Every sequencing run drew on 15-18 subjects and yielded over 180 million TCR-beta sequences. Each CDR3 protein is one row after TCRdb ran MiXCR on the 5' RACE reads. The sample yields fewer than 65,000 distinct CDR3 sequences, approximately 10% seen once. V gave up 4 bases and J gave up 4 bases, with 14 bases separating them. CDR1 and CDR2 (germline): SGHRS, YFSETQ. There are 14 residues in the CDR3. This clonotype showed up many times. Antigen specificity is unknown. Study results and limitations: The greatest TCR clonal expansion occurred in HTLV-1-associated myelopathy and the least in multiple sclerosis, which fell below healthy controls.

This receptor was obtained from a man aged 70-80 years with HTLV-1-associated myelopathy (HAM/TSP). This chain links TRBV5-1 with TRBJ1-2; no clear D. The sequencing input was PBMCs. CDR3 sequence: CASSQGRVGYGYTF. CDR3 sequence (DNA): TGCGCCAGCAGCCAAGGTCGGGTGGGCTATGGCTACACCTTC.